This T cell receptor beta chain was identified during a study of blood T cell repertoires in COVID-19. As for the study in general: Nucleic acid was either cDNA or gDNA, and it came from T cells, B-cell-depleted T cells, or PBMCs.

Original handling: Nucleated cell number was recorded as an estimate derived from reference gene primer amplification. Libraries were prepared by immunoSEQ multiplex PCR; TCRdb keeps only in-frame clonotypes and omits some of them. V, J and clone size are taken as reported in that table, and D and trimming were inferred from the DNA itself. The sample has around 130,000 clones; more than 75% are singletons. This CDR3 contains 14 residues. Germline CDR1 is LNHDA and CDR2 is SQIVND (reference sequence). V lost 5 bases and J lost 5; bases outside the gene matches: 5. The sample consisted of peripheral blood. This receptor was identified in a woman between 50 and 59 years old who had recovered from COVID-19. This chain links TRBV19 with TRBJ1-3; TRBD1 agrees at 8 bases. The DNA of the CDR3 is TGTGCCAGTAGTCGACAGGGGAGAAGAAACACCATATATTTT. It specifies CASSRQGRRNTIYF.